A single sample is the source of the 19 T cell receptor beta chains below, sequenced in a study of T cell clones after liver transplantation. The protocol was immunoSEQ multiplex PCR, while the TCRdb copy is restricted to in-frame clones and leaves out a portion. The data show under 130,000 clones, with about 86% seen just once and approximately 3% held by the top ten. The source was CD4+ T cells from blood, collected around 44 months after liver transplant. Source of these receptors: a human patient who received a liver transplant. Some T cells may arise from the graft donor.

Only a few counts were recorded for this clone. The chain couples TRBV28 to TRBJ2-5; the D gene is possibly TRBD2 (7 bases). The ends were cut back, 3 bases at V and 3 bases at J, with 17 bases in the middle. Germline CDR1 is MDHEN and CDR2 is SYDVKM. The CDR3 spans 16 residues. CDR3 sequence: CASSLAAGGRKETQYF. The CDR3 nucleotides read TGTGCCAGCAGTTTGGCCGCCGGGGGGCGGAAAGAGACCCAGTACTTC.

The chain links TRBV25-1 to TRBJ2-1; 13 nucleotides match TRBD2. V lost 5 bases and J lost 3; bases outside the gene matches: 10. This CDR3 has 18 amino acids. CDR1 MGHDK and CDR2 SYGVNS come from the germline V gene. The CDR3 is CASSSGLAGEIGYNEQFF. In DNA form, the CDR3 reads TGTGCCAGCAGTTCCGGACTAGCGGGAGAGATCGGCTACAATGAGCAGTTCTTC.

The chain recombines TRBV25-1 with TRBJ1-1, with D unclear. Trimming cost V 1 base and J 5 bases, with 14 bases left between them. Germline-derived CDR1 and CDR2 are MGHDK and SYGVNS. CDR3 length equals 15 residues. CDR3 protein: CASSESFGVWTEAFF. The CDR3 coding sequence is TGTGCCAGCAGTGAATCGTTTGGGGTCTGGACTGAAGCTTTCTTT.

V gene TRBV7-2 combines with J gene TRBJ2-7; TRBD2 aligns across 8 bases. Germline V gives CDR1 SGHTA, CDR2 FQGNSA. With 3 bases clipped from V and 7 bases from J, the junction kept 8 bases outside the gene matches. The length of the CDR3 is 14 residues. Here the CDR3 reads CASSFPGTRVEQYF. CDR3 nucleotide sequence: TGTGCCAGCAGCTTTCCCGGGACTAGAGTTGAGCAGTACTTC. The full variable domain, its missing parts supplied by reference TRBV7-2 and TRBJ2-7, is GAGVSQSPSNKVTEKGKDVELRCDPISGHTALYWYRQSLGQGLEFLIYFQGNSAPDKSGLPSDRFSAERTGGSVSTLTIQRTQQEDSAVYLCASSFPGTRVEQYFGPGTRLTVT.

This clone came up once. The chain combines TRBV7-3 with TRBJ2-1; 7 nucleotides align to TRBD2. Germline assignment: CDR1 SGHTA and CDR2 FQGTGA. The J segment lost 5 bases and the V segment lost 6 bases, leaving 7 bases of the junction unmatched. The CDR3 has 14 residues. CDR3 protein: CASRKYRGDNEQFF. The CDR3 nucleotides read TGTGCCAGCAGGAAGTATCGGGGGGACAATGAGCAGTTCTTC.

The chain's CDR3 is CASSLVASGGASDTQYF. The CDR3, as DNA: TGCGCCAGCAGCTTAGTAGCTAGCGGGGGGGCCTCAGATACGCAGTATTTT. The V gene is TRBV5-1, the J gene TRBJ2-3, with TRBD2 matching 12 bases. The CDR3 is 17 residues long. V lost 2 bases and J lost 4; bases outside the gene matches: 8. In germline, CDR1 is SGHRS, CDR2 YFSETQ.

The gene calls are TRBV20-1 and TRBJ2-7; D not certain. CDR3 size: 10 residues. The V gene lost 6 bases and the J gene lost 7 bases, with 10 bases spanning the gap. Germline V lookup: CDR1 DFQATT, CDR2 SNEGSKA (reference sequence). The CDR3 DNA sequence: TGCAGTGCCAAAGGATTGGAGCAGTACTTC. Encoded protein: CSAKGLEQYF.

The rearrangement links TRBV6-5 to TRBJ2-3; TRBD2 matches at 9 bases. Germline V gives CDR1 MNHEY, CDR2 SVGAGI. The CDR3 runs to 16 residues. V was pared by 3 bases and J by 1 base, with 5 bases of the junction left unmatched. The CDR3, as DNA: TGTGCCAGCAGTTATTCTGGCGGGAGGGGCACAGATACGCAGTATTTT. Translation: CASSYSGGRGTDTQYF.

The rearrangement links TRBV19 to TRBJ2-1; 9 bases map to TRBD2. CDR3 length: 14 residues. CDR1 and CDR2 (germline): LNHDA, SQIVND (reference sequence). Trimming took 6 bases from V and 2 from J; bases not matched to a gene: 2. The CDR3 bases are TGTGCCAGTAGCAGGACTAGCGCCTACAATGAGCAGTTCTTC. It translates to CASSRTSAYNEQFF.

CDR3 nucleotide sequence: TGCGCCAGCAGCCCTACAGGGGACGGAAACACCATATATTTT. It translates to CASSPTGDGNTIYF. V is TRBV5-1 and J is TRBJ1-3; 7 bases match TRBD1. CDR1 is SGHRS, CDR2 YFSETQ, per germline. V gave up 4 bases and J gave up 4 bases; unmatched junction bases: 5. This CDR3 is 14 amino acids long. Filled out from reference TRBV5-1 and TRBJ1-3, the complete variable domain reads KAGVTQTPRYLIKTRGQQVTLSCSPISGHRSVSWYQQTPGQGLQFLFEYFSETQRNKGNFPGRFSGRQFSNSRSEMNVSTLELGDSALYLCASSPTGDGNTIYFGEGSWLTVV.

The chain recombines TRBV2 with TRBJ1-2; D not resolved. The CDR3 covers 12 residues. Trimming pared 7 bases from V and 4 bases from J, leaving 10 bases between. The germline gives CDR1 SNHLY, CDR2 FYNNEI. For the CDR3, the DNA is TGTGCCAGCACGGAGCGGTTCTATGGCTACACCTTC. Protein product: CASTERFYGYTF.

J is TRBJ1-5 and V is TRBV18; D unclear. Germline V lookup: CDR1 KGHSH, CDR2 LQKENI. V lost 2 bases, J lost 4 bases, and 12 bases lay in between. The CDR3 covers 15 residues. The CDR3, as DNA: TGTGCCAGCTCACCAAAGCAGGTTCCTAATCAGCCCCAGCATTTT. Translating gives CASSPKQVPNQPQHF.

The chain recombines TRBV6-1 with TRBJ2-7, with unresolved D. Germline assignment: CDR1 MNHNS and CDR2 SASEGT. This CDR3 has 16 residues. The germline V and J ends were trimmed by 3 bases and 0 bases, with 15 bases remaining between them. As DNA, the CDR3 is TGTGCCAGCAGTGAGTCGTACAGCCCAACCTCCTACGAGCAGTACTTC. Its protein product is CASSESYSPTSYEQYF.

The gene calls are TRBV7-2 and TRBJ1-3; D unresolved. CDR3 length: 15 residues. CDR1 SGHTA and CDR2 FQGNSA come from the germline V gene. Trimming stripped 6 bases from V and 6 bases from J, with 18 bases between. The CDR3 here is CASSVGSWGLNTIYF. The CDR3 DNA reads TGTGCCAGCAGTGTGGGGTCCTGGGGTTTAAACACCATATATTTT.

The chain couples TRBV2 to TRBJ1-5, with a possible D match to TRBD1 (5 bases). CDR3 length: 14 residues. Germline CDR1 and CDR2: SNHLY and FYNNEI. V lost 7 bases and J lost 0, with 10 bases in between. In DNA, the CDR3 is TGTGCCAGCAATGGGGGTTATAGCAATCAGCCCCAGCATTTT. It encodes CASNGGYSNQPQHF.

This chain links TRBV11-3 with TRBJ2-5; no reliable D call. Trimming removed 2 bases at V and 6 bases at J, with 10 bases between. Germline CDR1 and CDR2: SGHNT and YENEEA. The CDR3 spans 13 residues. This CDR3 reads CASSLNLAKTQYF. In DNA, the CDR3 is TGTGCCAGCAGCTTAAACTTGGCTAAGACCCAGTACTTC.

This chain connects TRBV27 to TRBJ2-5, with 9 bases identical to TRBD2. The CDR3 is made up of 18 amino acids. Germline values: CDR1 MNHEY, CDR2 SMNVEV (reference sequence). V lost 5 bases to trimming and J lost 2 bases; unmatched junction nucleotides: 15. The chain's CDR3 is CASSPGGLAGRWQETQYF. CDR3 sequence (DNA): TGTGCCAGCAGTCCGGGCGGTCTAGCGGGAAGGTGGCAAGAGACCCAGTACTTC.

The V and J genes are TRBV21-1 and TRBJ2-1; TRBD1 is the table's D call and was not checked against the DNA. TRBV21-1 is deemed a pseudogene. This CDR3 is built from 17 residues. In DNA, the CDR3 is TGTGCCAGCAGCAAAGTGTTGCAGGGGGCTCCCAATAGTGAGCAGTTCTTC. Protein: CASSKVLQGAPNSEQFF.

In this sample, this clone turned up once. CDR3 coding DNA: TGTGCCAGTAGCACACCGGGACAGGGAGGGAAATACGAGCAGTACTTC. It codes for CASSTPGQGGKYEQYF. The chain carries TRBV19 and TRBJ2-7; 9 nucleotides line up with TRBD1. The CDR3 totals 16 residues. The germline V gene has CDR1 LNHDA and CDR2 SQIVND (reference sequence). The trim removed 6 bases at V and 4 bases at J, leaving 13 bases unmatched.